These 26 T cell receptor beta chains were all obtained from the same sample, sequenced in a study of T cell responses to AZD1222 COVID-19 vaccine. The table came from immunoSEQ multiplex PCR; TCRdb's copy has only in-frame clones and leaves some out. The repertoire holds 100,000 to 150,000 clones, with about 87% as singletons. The sequencing used peripheral blood, collected on day 0 of AZD1222 vaccination. These receptors originate from an adult in good health.

The CDR3 region is CASSTPGQASTEAFF. CDR3 DNA: TGTGCCAGCAGTACCCCGGGACAGGCTAGCACTGAAGCTTTCTTT. This chain uses TRBV28 with TRBJ1-1, with 8 bases matching TRBD1. V trimming: 5 bases; J trimming: 4 bases; junction bases outside the gene matches: 9. The CDR3 sequence is 15 residues long. Germline CDR1 and CDR2: MDHEN and SYDVKM.

V is TRBV6-5 and J is TRBJ1-5, with TRBD1 identical over 10 bases. Germline lookup yields CDR1 MNHEY and CDR2 SVGAGI. V trimming: 5 bases; J trimming: 5 bases; junction bases outside the gene matches: 3. The CDR3 sequence is 14 residues long. CDR3 in DNA: TGTGCCAGCAGTCGCGGGACAGGGGATCAGCCCCAGCATTTT. Its protein is CASSRGTGDQPQHF.

This clone turned up a few times. This chain connects TRBV5-5 to TRBJ2-7; TRBD1 matches at 10 bases. CDR3 size: 15 residues. Germline-derived CDR1 and CDR2 are SGHKS and YYEKEE (reference sequence). J was trimmed by 6 bases and V by 0 bases; bases with no gene match: 6. In nucleotides, the CDR3 is TGTGCCAGCAGCTTGGCCGAGGGGACAGGGGCCGAGCAGTACTTC. Residues: CASSLAEGTGAEQYF.

This clone came up a few times. J is TRBJ1-4 and V is TRBV5-4; the D is unclear. With 0 bases removed from V and 2 bases from J, the gap between germline ends came to 5 bases. This CDR3 contains 14 residues. In germline, CDR1 is SGHNT, CDR2 YYREEE (reference sequence). The DNA for the CDR3 is TGTGCCAGCAGCTTGGCGGCGACTAATGAAAAACTGTTTTTT. Its protein product is CASSLAATNEKLFF.

This chain connects TRBV11-2 to TRBJ2-7, with D tentatively TRBD1 (5 bases). Germline V lookup: CDR1 SGHAT, CDR2 FQNNGV. V shed 3 bases and J shed 3 bases, with 6 bases lying between them. There are 12 residues in the CDR3. CDR3 sequence: CASSFDSYEQYF. Here the CDR3 DNA reads TGTGCCAGCAGCTTCGACAGCTACGAGCAGTACTTC.

This clone showed up just a few times. The chain has TRBV4-1 and TRBJ2-5; D not resolved. The CDR3 runs to 13 residues. With 4 bases removed from V and 1 base from J, the gap between germline ends came to 7 bases. Per the germline V gene, CDR1 is MGHRA and CDR2 is YSYEKL. The CDR3 coding sequence is TGCGCCAGCAGCCGACAAACCCAAGAGACCCAGTACTTC. Protein sequence: CASSRQTQETQYF.

The chain couples TRBV6-5 to TRBJ2-5, with 11 bases that match TRBD2. The V gene end was trimmed by 6 bases and the J gene end by 6 bases; junction bases not matched to a gene: 9. Germline V gene sequence: CDR1 MNHEY, CDR2 SVGAGI. CDR3 length: 15 residues. Written as DNA, the CDR3 is TGTGCCAGCAGGACGCTAGCGGGAGGTAGGAAGACCCAGTACTTC. Encoded protein: CASRTLAGGRKTQYF.

This chain links TRBV19 with TRBJ1-5, with 8 bases identical to TRBD1. This CDR3 is built from 16 residues. The germline gives CDR1 LNHDA, CDR2 SQIVND (reference sequence). J gave up 3 bases and V 7 bases, and 11 bases lay outside the gene matches. CDR3 sequence reads: CASTKTQGVNNQPQHF. The CDR3 DNA is TGTGCCAGTACCAAAACACAGGGGGTCAACAATCAGCCCCAGCATTTT.

This chain connects TRBV3-1 (or the pseudogene TRBV3-2) to TRBJ2-2; D is unresolved. From germline, CDR1 is LGHDT and CDR2 YNNKEL (reference sequence). There are 14 residues in the CDR3. The germline V and J ends were trimmed by 7 bases and 5 bases, with 14 bases remaining between them. In DNA, the CDR3 is TGTGCCAGCAACCCCAAAGGAAAAACCGGGGAGCTGTTTTTT. Amino acid sequence: CASNPKGKTGELFF.

This clone was seen only once. The CDR3 sequence is CASSLGTGGSGANVLTF. CDR3 DNA sequence: TGTGCCAGCAGCCTGGGGACAGGGGGCTCTGGGGCCAACGTCCTGACTTTC. The chain uses TRBV7-3 and TRBJ2-6, with 11 bases lining up with TRBD1. Germline CDR1 is SGHTA and CDR2 is FQGTGA. The CDR3 extends over 17 amino acids. The trim removed 5 bases at V and 0 bases at J, leaving 3 bases unmatched. Using reference TRBV7-3 and TRBJ2-6 for the parts outside the CDR3, the full variable domain is GAGVSQTPSNKVTEKGKYVELRCDPISGHTALYWYRQSLGQGPEFLIYFQGTGAADDSGLPNDRFFAVRPEGSVSTLKIQRTERGDSAVYLCASSLGTGGSGANVLTFGAGSRLTVL.

The J gene is TRBJ1-5, the V gene TRBV2; D is unresolved. Per germline, CDR1 SNHLY and CDR2 FYNNEI. Trimming cost V 6 bases and J 3 bases, with 6 bases left between them. The CDR3 is made up of 12 amino acids. CDR3 nucleotides: TGTGCCAGCAGAAGGGACAATCAGCCCCAGCATTTT. Protein sequence: CASRRDNQPQHF.

The V gene is TRBV19, the J gene TRBJ1-4, with 8 positions matching TRBD1. Per germline, CDR1 LNHDA and CDR2 SQIVND (reference sequence). The CDR3 covers 13 residues. Trimming took 9 bases from V and 7 from J; bases not matched to a gene: 7. DNA for the CDR3: TGTGCCAGCCGAAACAGGGGGGTTGAAAAACTGTTTTTT. It encodes CASRNRGVEKLFF.

CDR3 DNA sequence: TGCAGTGCTAGTGATGGGACCCGGGACGGAGCTAACTATGGCTACACCTTC. Protein sequence: CSASDGTRDGANYGYTF. The rearrangement joins TRBV20-1 to TRBJ1-2; TRBD1 is a possible D gene (5 bases). The CDR3 runs to 17 residues. Trimming shortened V by 3 bases and J by 0 bases, and 20 bases separated the two germline ends. Germline values: CDR1 DFQATT, CDR2 SNEGSKA (reference sequence).

The chain is built from TRBV27 and TRBJ1-1, with unresolved D. The CDR3 is made up of 14 amino acids. The V end lost 8 bases, the J end lost 1 base, and 14 bases lay between the germline ends. Germline-derived CDR1 and CDR2 are MNHEY and SMNVEV (reference sequence). Here the CDR3 reads CASWTGPPNTEAFF. The CDR3 nucleotides read TGTGCCAGCTGGACTGGGCCCCCGAACACTGAAGCTTTCTTT.

The chain has TRBV7-3 and TRBJ2-1; 11 nucleotides align to TRBD2. Per the germline V gene, CDR1 is SGHTA and CDR2 is FQGTGA. V shed 5 bases, J shed 6 bases, and the junction held 3 bases outside the gene matches. There are 14 residues in the CDR3. The DNA of the CDR3 is TGTGCCAGCAGCCTCACTAGCGGGGGCAATGAGCAGTTCTTC. It encodes CASSLTSGGNEQFF.

V gene TRBV15 combines with J gene TRBJ1-3, with 7 bases identical to TRBD1. V shed 7 bases and J 3 bases; nucleotides not matched to a gene: 6. This CDR3 region has 14 residues. Germline CDR1 reads LNHNV; CDR2 reads YYDKDF (reference sequence). Written as DNA, the CDR3 is TGTGCCACCAACCAGGGGGGGCTTGGAAACACCATATATTTT. This sequence encodes CATNQGGLGNTIYF.

V usage is TRBV2 and J usage is TRBJ1-1, with D unresolved. The V end lost 6 bases, the J end lost 0 bases, and 17 bases lay between the germline ends. Germline V lookup: CDR1 SNHLY, CDR2 FYNNEI. CDR3 length: 16 residues. In DNA, the CDR3 is TGTGCCAGCAGGCGCTTAAGTGGAACCCTGAACACTGAAGCTTTCTTT. As protein: CASRRLSGTLNTEAFF.

J is TRBJ2-2 and V is TRBV6-6; 7 nucleotides match TRBD1. V dropped 2 bases and J dropped 4; count of bases not matched to a gene: 4. The CDR3 totals 15 residues. Germline CDR1 reads MNHNY; CDR2 reads SVGAGI (reference sequence). For the CDR3, the DNA is TGTGCCAGCAGTTACGGACAGGTTGGCACCGGGGAGCTGTTTTTT. Translation gives CASSYGQVGTGELFF.

The CDR3 sequence: CASSETGAAANYGYTF. Written as DNA, the CDR3 is TGTGCCAGCAGCGAGACAGGGGCTGCGGCTAACTATGGCTACACCTTC. The J gene is TRBJ1-2, the V gene TRBV9; 8 nucleotides align to TRBD1. The CDR3 has 16 residues. In germline, CDR1 is SGDLS, CDR2 YYNGEE. Trimming removed 3 bases from V and 0 bases from J; junction bases left unmatched: 7.

V is TRBV2 and J is TRBJ2-5; 11 bases match TRBD2. From germline, CDR1 is SNHLY and CDR2 FYNNEI. Trimming at V came to 2 bases and at J to 5 bases, leaving 22 bases not matched to a gene. The CDR3 loop spans 21 amino acids. The CDR3, as DNA: TGTGCCAGCAGTGAAATAGATGGAGGCTATAGCGGGGGGGCCAATCCGGAGACCCAGTACTTC. Translation: CASSEIDGGYSGGANPETQYF.

The chain uses TRBV19 and TRBJ2-2; 7 bases match TRBD2. V was pared by 7 bases and J by 0 bases, with 5 bases of the junction left unmatched. The CDR3 totals 15 residues. Germline CDR1 LNHDA, CDR2 SQIVND (reference sequence). The CDR3 region is CASKVGGSNTGELFF. CDR3 coding DNA: TGTGCCAGTAAAGTGGGGGGGTCGAACACCGGGGAGCTGTTTTTT.

The chain is built from TRBV6-1 and TRBJ1-5, with D unclear. Trimming removed 1 base from V and 0 bases from J, with 16 bases in between. CDR3 size: 18 residues. Germline V gene sequence: CDR1 MNHNS, CDR2 SASEGT. The DNA for the CDR3 is TGTGCCAGCAGTGAAGGTCTTAAGCGCATTGATAGCAATCAGCCCCAGCATTTT. Translating gives CASSEGLKRIDSNQPQHF.

The CDR3: CASSLVRDPGPMNTEAFF. In DNA form, the CDR3 reads TGCGCCAGCAGCTTAGTCCGGGACCCCGGACCCATGAACACTGAAGCTTTCTTT. The V call is TRBV5-1, the J call TRBJ1-1; possibly TRBD1 for D (5 bases). The CDR3 totals 18 residues. The germline gives CDR1 SGHRS, CDR2 YFSETQ. The V end lost 2 bases, the J end lost 0 bases, and 20 bases lay between the germline ends.

The chain recombines TRBV30 with TRBJ2-3; perhaps TRBD2 as D (5 bases). Germline V lookup: CDR1 GTSNPN, CDR2 SVGIG (reference sequence). Trimming removed 1 base from V and 0 bases from J, with 11 bases in between. The CDR3 is 15 residues long. Here the CDR3 DNA reads TGTGCCTGGAGTGAACTTACGGGGAGCACAGATACGCAGTATTTT. Protein product: CAWSELTGSTDTQYF.

DNA of the CDR3: TGTGCCAGCAGTTTACCACCGACAGGAAGCACCGGGGAGCTGTTTTTT. Translated: CASSLPPTGSTGELFF. The genes are TRBV28 and TRBJ2-2; TRBD1 is a possible D gene (6 bases). V was trimmed by 2 bases and J by 4 bases, leaving 14 bases between them. CDR3 length equals 16 residues. Looked up from germline, CDR1 is MDHEN and CDR2 is SYDVKM.

The rearrangement links TRBV28 to TRBJ1-1; D possibly corresponds to TRBD1 (6 bases). Germline CDR1 and CDR2: MDHEN and SYDVKM. The CDR3 contains 13 residues. The germline V and J ends were trimmed by 10 bases and 7 bases, with 19 bases remaining between them. Written as DNA, the CDR3 is TGTGCCATCCAAGGACAGAAGGGCTTTGAAGCTTTCTTT. It is translated as CAIQGQKGFEAFF.